Listed below are T cell receptor beta chains from one sample, sequenced in a study of blood T cell repertoires in COVID-19. Clones were sequenced by immunoSEQ multiplex PCR, and TCRdb holds only the in-frame ones, with some missing. The sample shows roughly 180,000 clones, around 84% of them seen only once. Sequences were obtained from peripheral blood. These receptors came from a woman between 50 and 59 years old with COVID-19, enrolled during active disease. Each CDR3 is given with its conserved first and last residue. The order of the fields is D gene, clone size, V gene, J gene, CDR3 DNA, CDR3 protein. A D gene is named only where the DNA matches it firmly. Only part of the rows carry a size: once, few, many, or a class if the clone is expanded.

d_call: TRBD1
clone_size: NA
v_call: TRBV3-1/TRBV3-2
j_call: TRBJ1-4
cdr3_nt: TGTGCCAGCAGCCAAGCCTCAGGGGGCGAGACTAATGAAAAACTGTTTTTT
cdr3_aa: CASSQASGGETNEKLFF

d_call: TRBD2
clone_size: once
v_call: TRBV7-6
j_call: TRBJ2-1
cdr3_nt: TGTGCCAGCAGCTTAGTAGCGGGGGACCCCTCCTACAATGAGCAGTTCTTC
cdr3_aa: CASSLVAGDPSYNEQFF

d_call: NA
clone_size: NA
v_call: TRBV3-1/TRBV3-2
j_call: TRBJ1-2
cdr3_nt: TGTGCCAGCAGCCAAGAAAGGGGTGGCTACACCTTC
cdr3_aa: CASSQERGGYTF

d_call: TRBD1
clone_size: NA
v_call: TRBV10-1
j_call: TRBJ1-1
cdr3_nt: TGCGCCAACAACAGGGGCGAGGAAGAGGACACTGAAGCTTTCTTT
cdr3_aa: CANNRGEEEDTEAFF

d_call: NA
clone_size: once
v_call: TRBV3-1/TRBV3-2
j_call: TRBJ2-7
cdr3_nt: TGTGCCAGCAGCCAAGATCAGGGGAACTACGAGCAGTACTTC
cdr3_aa: CASSQDQGNYEQYF

d_call: TRBD1
clone_size: few
v_call: TRBV9
j_call: TRBJ1-6
cdr3_nt: TGTGCCAGCAGCGCCACGACAGGGAGCTCACCCCTCCACTTT
cdr3_aa: CASSATTGSSPLHF

d_call: TRBD2
clone_size: NA
v_call: TRBV6-2/TRBV6-3
j_call: TRBJ2-7
cdr3_nt: TGTGCCAGCAGCGAGGCCCTAGCGGGGAAGACCTACGAGCAGTACTTC
cdr3_aa: CASSEALAGKTYEQYF

d_call: TRBD1
clone_size: once
v_call: TRBV6-6
j_call: TRBJ1-6
cdr3_nt: TGTGCCAGCAGTTACAAGGACAGGGGAGATAATTCACCCCTCCACTTT
cdr3_aa: CASSYKDRGDNSPLHF

d_call: TRBD1
clone_size: NA
v_call: TRBV7-2
j_call: TRBJ1-4
cdr3_nt: TGTGCCAGCAGCCCCAGGGGGTTTGGCGAAAAACTGTTTTTT
cdr3_aa: CASSPRGFGEKLFF

d_call: NA
clone_size: NA
v_call: TRBV20-1
j_call: TRBJ1-1
cdr3_nt: TGCAGTGCTAGAGAGACGGGTTTGTCTTTCTTT
cdr3_aa: CSARETGLSFF

d_call: NA
clone_size: NA
v_call: TRBV11-1
j_call: TRBJ2-5
cdr3_nt: TGTGCCAGCAGCTTACAGGGGTACCAAGAGACCCAGTACTTC
cdr3_aa: CASSLQGYQETQYF

d_call: TRBD1
clone_size: once
v_call: TRBV30
j_call: TRBJ1-2
cdr3_nt: TGTGCCTGGAGGTCGATTACAGGGGTTGGCTACACCTTC
cdr3_aa: CAWRSITGVGYTF

d_call: TRBD1
clone_size: NA
v_call: TRBV5-1
j_call: TRBJ2-5
cdr3_nt: TGCGCCAGCAGCTTGCACAGGGGAGAGACCCAGTACTTC
cdr3_aa: CASSLHRGETQYF

d_call: NA
clone_size: few
v_call: TRBV19
j_call: TRBJ2-2
cdr3_nt: TGTGCCAGTCGCAACAGGGTTGACACCGGGGAGCTGTTTTTT
cdr3_aa: CASRNRVDTGELFF

d_call: TRBD2
clone_size: NA
v_call: TRBV19
j_call: TRBJ2-5
cdr3_nt: TGTGCCAGTAGCTTGTTAGCGGGGGCGGGAGAGACCCAGTACTTC
cdr3_aa: CASSLLAGAGETQYF

d_call: NA
clone_size: NA
v_call: TRBV9
j_call: TRBJ2-1
cdr3_nt: TGTGCCAGCAGCTCCGTCGAATGGCGGGCGGATGAGCAGTTCTTC
cdr3_aa: CASSSVEWRADEQFF

d_call: NA
clone_size: NA
v_call: TRBV30
j_call: TRBJ2-3
cdr3_nt: TGTGCCTGGAGTGTACTAAAACTAGATAGGACAGATACGCAGTATTTT
cdr3_aa: CAWSVLKLDRTDTQYF

d_call: NA
clone_size: NA
v_call: TRBV5-1
j_call: TRBJ2-2
cdr3_nt: TGCGCCAGCAGCTCAGGGCAGGGCACCGGGGAGCTGTTTTTT
cdr3_aa: CASSSGQGTGELFF

d_call: TRBD1
clone_size: few
v_call: TRBV7-9
j_call: TRBJ2-1
cdr3_nt: TGTGCCAGCAGCCCCCCCGGGACAGAGATTAATGAGCAGTTCTTC
cdr3_aa: CASSPPGTEINEQFF

d_call: TRBD1
clone_size: NA
v_call: TRBV5-1
j_call: TRBJ2-7
cdr3_nt: TGCGCCAGCAGCTTGCCTCCAGACAGGGGCTCCTACGAGCAGTACTTC
cdr3_aa: CASSLPPDRGSYEQYF

d_call: TRBD2
clone_size: NA
v_call: TRBV7-9
j_call: TRBJ2-1
cdr3_nt: TGTGCCAGCAGCTGGGGAGCGGGGGGTGGTAATGAGCAGTTCTTC
cdr3_aa: CASSWGAGGGNEQFF

d_call: NA
clone_size: few
v_call: TRBV3-1/TRBV3-2
j_call: TRBJ1-2
cdr3_nt: TGTGCCAGCAGCCAAGGGAGGGTTCTTTATGGCTACACCTTC
cdr3_aa: CASSQGRVLYGYTF

d_call: NA
clone_size: NA
v_call: TRBV7-7
j_call: TRBJ2-5
cdr3_nt: TGTGCCAGCAGCTTAGGAGGGTTCCAAGAGACCCAGTACTTC
cdr3_aa: CASSLGGFQETQYF

d_call: NA
clone_size: NA
v_call: TRBV2
j_call: TRBJ2-2
cdr3_nt: TGTGCCAGCAGACCCAGGGTGTACACCGGGGAGCTGTTTTTT
cdr3_aa: CASRPRVYTGELFF

d_call: NA
clone_size: NA
v_call: TRBV27
j_call: TRBJ2-3
cdr3_nt: TGTGCCAGCAGTTTACGTAGACAGATTAGCACAGATACGCAGTATTTT
cdr3_aa: CASSLRRQISTDTQYF

d_call: NA
clone_size: NA
v_call: TRBV5-4
j_call: TRBJ1-6
cdr3_nt: TGTGCCAGCAGCTTGGGCGGCAGCTCCTATAATTCACCCCTCCACTTT
cdr3_aa: CASSLGGSSYNSPLHF

d_call: TRBD2
clone_size: NA
v_call: TRBV4-3
j_call: TRBJ2-1
cdr3_nt: TGCGCCAGCAGCCAAGATGGGCGGGGGAGACCAAATGAGCAGTTCTTC
cdr3_aa: CASSQDGRGRPNEQFF

d_call: TRBD1
clone_size: NA
v_call: TRBV14
j_call: TRBJ1-4
cdr3_nt: TGTGCCAGCAGCCCAAGACAGGGAAATGAAAAACTGTTTTTT
cdr3_aa: CASSPRQGNEKLFF

d_call: NA
clone_size: NA
v_call: TRBV7-9
j_call: TRBJ1-2
cdr3_nt: TGTGCCAGCAGCTTAGATTACAGCCTTTTCTATGGCTACACCTTC
cdr3_aa: CASSLDYSLFYGYTF

d_call: TRBD1
clone_size: NA
v_call: TRBV6-5
j_call: TRBJ1-5
cdr3_nt: TGTGCCAGCAGTTCGGAGGGGGCATGGGGCAATCAGCCCCAGCATTTT
cdr3_aa: CASSSEGAWGNQPQHF

d_call: TRBD2
clone_size: NA
v_call: TRBV6-5
j_call: TRBJ2-7
cdr3_nt: TGTGCCAGCAGTACTAGCGGGGGGGCCTACGAGCAGTACTTC
cdr3_aa: CASSTSGGAYEQYF

d_call: TRBD2
clone_size: NA
v_call: TRBV28
j_call: TRBJ2-1
cdr3_nt: TGTGCCAGCAGTGCGGGGGGAGAAATCGATGAGCAGTTCTTC
cdr3_aa: CASSAGGEIDEQFF

d_call: TRBD1
clone_size: NA
v_call: TRBV6-5
j_call: TRBJ1-1
cdr3_nt: TGTGCCAGCAGTTACCGGGGACAGGGGATGAACACTGAAGCTTTCTTT
cdr3_aa: CASSYRGQGMNTEAFF

d_call: NA
clone_size: NA
v_call: TRBV12-3/TRBV12-4
j_call: TRBJ2-7
cdr3_nt: TGTGCCAGCAGTTTCGAGGTTCCCTACGAGCAGTACTTC
cdr3_aa: CASSFEVPYEQYF

d_call: TRBD1
clone_size: NA
v_call: TRBV28
j_call: TRBJ1-5
cdr3_nt: TGTGCCAGCAGTTCGCCGTGGGACAGGCAGCCCCAGCATTTT
cdr3_aa: CASSSPWDRQPQHF